A selection of T cell receptor beta chains follows, all from one sample in a study of blood T cell repertoires in COVID-19. The protocol was immunoSEQ multiplex PCR, while the TCRdb copy is restricted to in-frame clones and leaves out a portion. The sample carries 90,000 to 150,000 clones, 65% to 80% recorded once. Sequenced sample: peripheral blood. Receptors originate from a human donor with acute or convalescent COVID-19. The donor label of this sample is uncertain. Each CDR3 is given with its conserved first and last residue. Each record gives: clone size, D gene, J gene, V gene, CDR3 protein, CDR3 DNA. The D gene is left open where the match is weak. Where a row states a size, it is once, few, many or the class of an expanded clone; other rows omit it.

clone_size: .
d_call: TRBD1
j_call: TRBJ2-2
v_call: TRBV18
cdr3_aa: CASSRGGNTGELFF
cdr3_nt: TGTGCCAGCTCACGAGGGGGCAACACCGGGGAGCTGTTTTTT

clone_size: .
d_call: TRBD1
j_call: TRBJ1-2
v_call: TRBV24-1
cdr3_aa: CATSDPDRGWGYTF
cdr3_nt: TGTGCCACCAGTGACCCCGACAGGGGATGGGGCTACACCTTC

clone_size: .
d_call: TRBD1
j_call: TRBJ1-1
v_call: TRBV3-1/TRBV3-2
cdr3_aa: CASSHRGRDTEAFF
cdr3_nt: TGTGCCAGCAGTCACAGGGGGCGCGACACTGAAGCTTTCTTT

clone_size: .
d_call: TRBD2
j_call: TRBJ2-3
v_call: TRBV10-2
cdr3_aa: CASSESGLAGRVDTQYF
cdr3_nt: TGCGCCAGCAGTGAGTCCGGACTAGCGGGGAGAGTGGATACGCAGTATTTT

clone_size: .
d_call: .
j_call: TRBJ1-2
v_call: TRBV5-1
cdr3_aa: CASRLTVTNYGYTF
cdr3_nt: TGCGCCAGCAGGTTGACGGTCACTAACTATGGCTACACCTTC

clone_size: .
d_call: .
j_call: TRBJ1-6
v_call: TRBV7-6
cdr3_aa: CASSLASHSPLHF
cdr3_nt: TGTGCCAGCAGCTTAGCCAGTCATTCACCCCTCCACTTT

clone_size: .
d_call: .
j_call: TRBJ1-1
v_call: TRBV2
cdr3_aa: CASSRMGGIGEAFF
cdr3_nt: TGTGCCAGCAGCCGAATGGGGGGGATCGGGGAAGCTTTCTTT

clone_size: few
d_call: TRBD2
j_call: TRBJ2-1
v_call: TRBV6-2/TRBV6-3
cdr3_aa: CASSYSGIPPQFF
cdr3_nt: TGTGCCAGCAGTTATAGCGGGATCCCACCGCAGTTCTTC

clone_size: .
d_call: .
j_call: TRBJ1-6
v_call: TRBV5-6
cdr3_aa: CASSLEGGNSPLHF
cdr3_nt: TGTGCCAGCAGCTTGGAGGGAGGGAATTCACCCCTCCACTTT

clone_size: .
d_call: .
j_call: TRBJ1-1
v_call: TRBV7-2
cdr3_aa: CASSLFWGDVEAFF
cdr3_nt: TGTGCCAGCAGCTTATTTTGGGGGGATGTGGAAGCTTTCTTT

clone_size: .
d_call: .
j_call: TRBJ2-1
v_call: TRBV12-5
cdr3_aa: CASGGATGHISYNEQFF
cdr3_nt: TGTGCTAGTGGCGGGGCCACGGGACACATCTCCTACAATGAGCAGTTCTTC

clone_size: few
d_call: .
j_call: TRBJ1-6
v_call: TRBV10-3
cdr3_aa: CAISESQGRHSPLHF
cdr3_nt: TGTGCCATCAGTGAGTCCCAGGGAAGGCATTCACCCCTCCACTTT

clone_size: .
d_call: TRBD1
j_call: TRBJ1-1
v_call: TRBV7-3
cdr3_aa: CASSLEPRGTMNTEAFF
cdr3_nt: TGTGCCAGCAGCTTAGAACCCAGGGGGACCATGAACACTGAAGCTTTCTTT

clone_size: few
d_call: TRBD2
j_call: TRBJ2-3
v_call: TRBV10-3
cdr3_aa: CAIGERGGRDTQYF
cdr3_nt: TGTGCCATCGGAGAGCGGGGGGGCCGGGATACGCAGTATTTT

clone_size: .
d_call: .
j_call: TRBJ1-1
v_call: TRBV7-8
cdr3_aa: CASSLAGEGYTEAFF
cdr3_nt: TGTGCCAGCAGCTTAGCCGGGGAAGGATACACTGAAGCTTTCTTT

clone_size: .
d_call: .
j_call: TRBJ2-5
v_call: TRBV7-6
cdr3_aa: CASSKGGRTGGQETQYF
cdr3_nt: TGTGCCAGCAGCAAAGGGGGAAGGACTGGGGGCCAAGAGACCCAGTACTTC

clone_size: .
d_call: TRBD2
j_call: TRBJ2-1
v_call: TRBV19
cdr3_aa: CASRTSGGAVYEQFF
cdr3_nt: TGTGCCAGTAGGACGAGCGGGGGGGCTGTCTATGAGCAGTTCTTC

clone_size: .
d_call: .
j_call: TRBJ1-5
v_call: TRBV6-5
cdr3_aa: CASSYFREGQPQHF
cdr3_nt: TGTGCCAGCAGTTACTTCAGGGAAGGTCAGCCCCAGCATTTT

clone_size: .
d_call: .
j_call: TRBJ1-2
v_call: TRBV21-1
cdr3_aa: CASSKRGSRGYTF
cdr3_nt: TGTGCCAGCAGCAAAAGGGGCAGCCGCGGCTACACCTTC

clone_size: once
d_call: .
j_call: TRBJ1-1
v_call: TRBV4-1
cdr3_aa: CASSRGLRENSLGTEAFF
cdr3_nt: TGCGCCAGCAGCCGGGGGCTACGTGAGAATTCGTTGGGAACTGAAGCTTTCTTT

clone_size: .
d_call: .
j_call: TRBJ1-6
v_call: TRBV6-4
cdr3_aa: CASIRTQLKVLGLHF
cdr3_nt: TGTGCCAGCATTAGGACACAACTTAAGGTTTTGGGCCTCCACTTT

clone_size: once
d_call: TRBD1
j_call: TRBJ2-1
v_call: TRBV5-1
cdr3_aa: CASSLGTGGGSYNEQFF
cdr3_nt: TGCGCCAGCAGCTTGGGGACAGGGGGTGGCTCCTACAATGAGCAGTTCTTC

clone_size: few
d_call: TRBD1
j_call: TRBJ1-4
v_call: TRBV2
cdr3_aa: CASRRPGQTGEKLFF
cdr3_nt: TGTGCCAGCAGGCGGCCGGGACAGACGGGAGAAAAACTGTTTTTT

clone_size: few
d_call: .
j_call: TRBJ2-2
v_call: TRBV3-1/TRBV3-2
cdr3_aa: CASSPRLRGELFF
cdr3_nt: TGTGCCAGCAGCCCGCGTCTCCGCGGGGAGCTGTTTTTT

clone_size: .
d_call: .
j_call: TRBJ2-1
v_call: TRBV24-1
cdr3_aa: CATSDNQGSYNEQFF
cdr3_nt: TGTGCCACCAGTGACAACCAGGGTTCCTACAATGAGCAGTTCTTC

clone_size: once
d_call: .
j_call: TRBJ2-2
v_call: TRBV7-2
cdr3_aa: CASSFRQFTGELFF
cdr3_nt: TGTGCCAGCAGCTTCCGACAGTTCACCGGGGAGCTGTTTTTT

clone_size: .
d_call: TRBD1
j_call: TRBJ2-1
v_call: TRBV19
cdr3_aa: CASRGQGPYNEQFF
cdr3_nt: TGTGCCAGTAGGGGACAGGGTCCCTACAATGAGCAGTTCTTC

clone_size: .
d_call: .
j_call: TRBJ1-4
v_call: TRBV2
cdr3_aa: CASAGGLGEKLFF
cdr3_nt: TGTGCCAGCGCTGGAGGTCTCGGTGAAAAACTGTTTTTT

clone_size: medium-sized
d_call: TRBD1
j_call: TRBJ1-2
v_call: TRBV28
cdr3_aa: CASSLSGQGRGGYTF
cdr3_nt: TGTGCCAGCAGTTTAAGTGGACAGGGGCGGGGTGGCTACACCTTC

clone_size: .
d_call: .
j_call: TRBJ1-5
v_call: TRBV3-1/TRBV3-2
cdr3_aa: CASSQERETGPNQPQHF
cdr3_nt: TGTGCCAGCAGCCAAGAGAGAGAAACAGGGCCCAATCAGCCCCAGCATTTT

clone_size: .
d_call: .
j_call: TRBJ1-3
v_call: TRBV18
cdr3_aa: CASSPSSPWGDSGNTIYF
cdr3_nt: TGTGCCAGCTCACCGTCATCCCCATGGGGGGACTCTGGAAACACCATATATTTT

clone_size: .
d_call: .
j_call: TRBJ2-2
v_call: TRBV12-3/TRBV12-4
cdr3_aa: CASSLRPGELFF
cdr3_nt: TGTGCCAGCAGTTTGAGGCCCGGGGAGCTGTTTTTT

clone_size: few
d_call: .
j_call: TRBJ2-2
v_call: TRBV7-2
cdr3_aa: CASSHDRNTGELFF
cdr3_nt: TGTGCCAGCAGCCATGACAGGAACACCGGGGAGCTGTTTTTT

clone_size: .
d_call: .
j_call: TRBJ2-5
v_call: TRBV5-4
cdr3_aa: CASSNPSLRTQYF
cdr3_nt: TGTGCCAGCAGCAACCCGTCTTTGCGGACCCAGTACTTC

clone_size: once
d_call: TRBD1
j_call: TRBJ1-2
v_call: TRBV27
cdr3_aa: CASSLRDRDGHYGYTF
cdr3_nt: TGTGCCAGCAGTCTCCGGGACAGGGACGGTCACTATGGCTACACCTTC

clone_size: .
d_call: TRBD1
j_call: TRBJ2-2
v_call: TRBV5-1
cdr3_aa: CASSPRTGSTGELFF
cdr3_nt: TGCGCCAGCAGCCCTAGGACAGGGTCCACCGGGGAGCTGTTTTTT

clone_size: .
d_call: TRBD1
j_call: TRBJ1-4
v_call: TRBV7-9
cdr3_aa: CASSLQGAREKLFF
cdr3_nt: TGTGCCAGCAGCTTACAGGGGGCGCGAGAAAAACTGTTTTTT

clone_size: .
d_call: .
j_call: TRBJ1-5
v_call: TRBV27
cdr3_aa: CASSFMGGSKPQHF
cdr3_nt: TGTGCCAGCAGTTTTATGGGGGGGTCGAAGCCCCAGCATTTT

clone_size: .
d_call: .
j_call: TRBJ1-1
v_call: TRBV28
cdr3_aa: CASTWNTEAFF
cdr3_nt: TGTGCCAGCACCTGGAACACTGAAGCTTTCTTT

clone_size: .
d_call: .
j_call: TRBJ1-5
v_call: TRBV12-5
cdr3_aa: CASGLYLGGNQPQHF
cdr3_nt: TGTGCTAGTGGTCTATATCTCGGAGGCAATCAGCCCCAGCATTTT

clone_size: .
d_call: .
j_call: TRBJ2-6
v_call: TRBV19
cdr3_aa: CASSIRGLPGANVLTF
cdr3_nt: TGTGCCAGTAGTATTCGGGGACTTCCTGGGGCCAACGTCCTGACTTTC

clone_size: .
d_call: .
j_call: TRBJ1-5
v_call: TRBV5-1
cdr3_aa: CASSLGGASNQPQHF
cdr3_nt: TGCGCCAGCAGCTTGGGTGGGGCGAGCAATCAGCCCCAGCATTTT

clone_size: .
d_call: TRBD2
j_call: TRBJ2-3
v_call: TRBV28
cdr3_aa: CASSPNGLVLDTQYF
cdr3_nt: TGTGCCAGCAGTCCGAACGGACTAGTGCTAGATACGCAGTATTTT

clone_size: .
d_call: .
j_call: TRBJ1-1
v_call: TRBV27
cdr3_aa: CASSPALGRNTEAFF
cdr3_nt: TGTGCCAGCAGTCCCGCCCTTGGTAGGAACACTGAAGCTTTCTTT

clone_size: .
d_call: TRBD2
j_call: TRBJ2-3
v_call: TRBV28
cdr3_aa: CASSLGLAASTDTQYF
cdr3_nt: TGTGCCAGCAGTCTAGGACTAGCGGCTAGCACAGATACGCAGTATTTT

clone_size: few
d_call: .
j_call: TRBJ1-1
v_call: TRBV3-1/TRBV3-2
cdr3_aa: CASTLNGLNTEAFF
cdr3_nt: TGTGCCAGCACCTTAAACGGGTTGAACACTGAAGCTTTCTTT

clone_size: few
d_call: .
j_call: TRBJ1-1
v_call: TRBV29-1
cdr3_aa: CSVEGASDTEAFF
cdr3_nt: TGCAGCGTTGAAGGGGCTTCGGACACTGAAGCTTTCTTT

clone_size: .
d_call: TRBD1
j_call: TRBJ1-2
v_call: TRBV9
cdr3_aa: CASSAAGGMGYGYTF
cdr3_nt: TGTGCCAGCAGCGCCGCAGGGGGAATGGGGTATGGCTACACCTTC

clone_size: .
d_call: TRBD2
j_call: TRBJ2-1
v_call: TRBV5-1
cdr3_aa: CASSLTSGGAYNEQFF
cdr3_nt: TGCGCCAGCAGTTTGACTAGCGGGGGAGCTTACAATGAGCAGTTCTTC